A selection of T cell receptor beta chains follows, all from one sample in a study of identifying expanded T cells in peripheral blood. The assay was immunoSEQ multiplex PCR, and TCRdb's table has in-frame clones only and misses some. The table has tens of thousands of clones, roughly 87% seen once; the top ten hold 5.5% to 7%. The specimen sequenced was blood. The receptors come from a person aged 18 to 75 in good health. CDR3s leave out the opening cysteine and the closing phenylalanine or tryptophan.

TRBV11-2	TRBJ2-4	ASSLDLNIQY
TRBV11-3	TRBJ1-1	ASSLGDKAF
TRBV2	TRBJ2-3	ASSGTSGGADTQY
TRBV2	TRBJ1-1	ASSEIGTEAF
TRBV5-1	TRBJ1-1	ASSSEGDFTEAF
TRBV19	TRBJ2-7	ASSIREGKEQY
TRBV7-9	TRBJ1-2	ASSFGGGDYGYT
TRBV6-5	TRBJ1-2	ATRGRGNYGYT
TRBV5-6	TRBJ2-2	ASSLKGLLLTGELF
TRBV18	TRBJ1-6	ASSRGQTYNSPLH
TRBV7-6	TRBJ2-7	ASSRTSGNTYEQY
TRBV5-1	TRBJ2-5	ASSLSGGGQETQY
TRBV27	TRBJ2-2	ASSLSPSTGELF
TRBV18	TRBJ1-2	ASSPYRDSKYGYT
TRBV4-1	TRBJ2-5	ASSQDSPGVETQY
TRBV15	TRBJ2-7	ATSRGGTGTLDEQY
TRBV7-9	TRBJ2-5	ASRTSGGTQETQY
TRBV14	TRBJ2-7	ASRGQGAFEQY
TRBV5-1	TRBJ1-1	ASSEEDGGDTEAF
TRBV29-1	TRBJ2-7	SGVDRDYEQY
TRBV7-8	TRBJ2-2	ASSSSGRNTGELF
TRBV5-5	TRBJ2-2	ASSLDTNTGELF
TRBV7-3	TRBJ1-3	ASSSTASSGNTIY
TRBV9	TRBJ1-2	ASSAPGLTAGYT
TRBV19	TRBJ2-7	ASSPNGAPRPEQY
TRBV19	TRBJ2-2	ASSIGRVGELF
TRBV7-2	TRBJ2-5	ASSLFRETQY
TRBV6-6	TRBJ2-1	ASSGLATGEQF
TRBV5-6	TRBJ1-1	ASSLRGNTEAF
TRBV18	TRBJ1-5	ASSPPGGSSNQPQH
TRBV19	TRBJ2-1	ARESGTSGSF
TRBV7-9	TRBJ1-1	ASTPRDPVAEAF
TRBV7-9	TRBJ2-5	ASSDLSGWETQY
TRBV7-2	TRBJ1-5	ASSLVPGAGQPQH
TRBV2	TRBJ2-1	ASRGAYLAPGGDEQF
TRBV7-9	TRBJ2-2	ASVRDRPNTGELF
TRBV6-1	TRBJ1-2	ASSEVFWSGVNYGYT
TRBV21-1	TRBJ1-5	ASSKDWGEAGGNQPQH
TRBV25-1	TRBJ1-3	ASSELGTLSGNTIY
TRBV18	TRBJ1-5	ASSPAANSNQPQH
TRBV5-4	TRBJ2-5	ASSSRTGGGETQY